Detailed here is one TCR beta chain. This CDR3 is 18 amino acids long. Germline assignment: CDR1 SQVTM and CDR2 ANQGSEA. The V and J ends lost 6 bases and 2 bases, in that order; junction bases with no gene match: 13. The data are from a study of shared T cell receptors in the human thymus. TCRdb's copy holds only in-frame clones and misses some; the assay was immunoSEQ multiplex PCR. The sample comprises hundreds of thousands of clones, 88% of which are singletons, and 0.01% rests with the top ten. This sample also appeared in a second study, on human thymus T cells.

The sequencing input was thymocytes. This TCR derives from a boy under three years old with a congenital heart defect. The chain joins TRBV29-1 to TRBJ2-1, with 13 bases lining up with TRBD2. CDR3: CSVTPQSGTSGAYNEQFF. The CDR3 region has the DNA TGCAGCGTGACCCCTCAGTCCGGGACTAGCGGGGCCTACAATGAGCAGTTCTTC.